What follows are 22 T cell receptor beta chains derived from one specimen sequenced in a study of blood T cells in healthy people across ages. Then a second PCR, running roughly 7 to 11 cycles, was carried out with a sample-barcoded 5' primer and a J-beta primer mix. TCRdb processed the 5' RACE reads anew with MiXCR; each CDR3 protein has one entry. The sample contains 700,000 to 1,000,000 distinct CDR3 sequences, under 45% of which appear only once. Sequencing was done on a sample of blood. The receptors were sampled from a man aged 55 to 70 in good health.

This clonotype was observed a handful of times. The chain joins TRBV28 to TRBJ2-7; 9 bases are shared with TRBD1. J gave up 0 bases and V 7 bases, and 7 bases lay outside the gene matches. The CDR3 contains 15 residues. CDR1 is MDHEN and CDR2 is SYDVKM in the germline V gene. CDR3: CASTVGTGHSYEQYF. In nucleotides, the CDR3 is TGTGCCAGCACCGTAGGGACAGGGCACTCCTACGAGCAGTACTTC.

The chain carries TRBV5-1 and TRBJ2-4; maybe TRBD1 (5 bases). Judging by the DNA end, TRBJ2-7 fits better; the J call may be wrong. Germline CDR1 is SGHRS and CDR2 is YFSETQ. The CDR3 has 16 residues. CDR3 nucleotide sequence: TGCGCCAGCAGCTTGGGGGTCAGCGACAGAGACTACGAGCAGTACTTC. Translated: CASSLGVSDRDYEQYF.

The chain employs TRBV7-9 and TRBJ2-3, with D tentatively TRBD1 (5 bases). CDR3 length: 16 amino acids. The germline CDR1 and CDR2 sequences are SEHNR and FQNEAQ (reference sequence). Trimming cost V 1 base and J 0 bases, with 11 bases left between them. The CDR3 nucleotides are TGTGCCAGCAGCTTAGGGCCTAAGGGGAGCACAGATACGCAGTATTTT. Translating gives CASSLGPKGSTDTQYF.

The rearrangement links TRBV29-1 to TRBJ1-1, with 10 bases aligning to TRBD1. V was clipped by 6 bases and J by 1 base; unmatched bases: 5. Germline V CDR1 and CDR2: SQVTM, ANQGSEA. The CDR3 is 14 amino acids. CDR3: CSVRDRGRNTEAFF. CDR3 bases: TGCAGCGTCCGGGACAGGGGCCGGAACACTGAAGCTTTCTTT.

This rearrangement joins TRBV27 to TRBJ1-2, with TRBD1 matching 9 bases. The V gene's germline CDR1 is MNHEY and CDR2 SMNVEV (reference sequence). Trimming at V came to 6 bases and at J to 1 base, leaving 6 bases not matched to a gene. This CDR3 is 15 amino acids long. In DNA form, the CDR3 reads TGTGCCAGCAGATCGACAGGGGGGAGTAACTATGGCTACACCTTC. Its protein product is CASRSTGGSNYGYTF.

This clonotype was recorded a few times. Written as DNA, the CDR3 is TGTGCCACCAGTGATCAGACAGGGTTTGGTAGCAATGAGCAGTTCTTC. It yields the protein CATSDQTGFGSNEQFF. The chain employs TRBV24-1 and TRBJ2-1; TRBD1 matches at 7 bases. The CDR3 is made up of 16 amino acids. The germline V gene encodes CDR1 KGHDR and CDR2 SFDVKD. V gave up 3 bases and J gave up 6 bases; unmatched junction bases: 10.

The rearrangement joins TRBV21-1 to TRBJ2-5; no check of the table's D call, TRBD2, against the DNA was made. TRBV21-1 is reported as a pseudogene. This CDR3 is built from 16 residues. This CDR3 reads CASSKVQPGAQETQYF. The CDR3 DNA sequence: TGTGCCAGCAGCAAAGTCCAGCCCGGGGCTCAAGAGACCCAGTACTTC.

This clonotype was recorded only once. The V gene is TRBV2, the J gene TRBJ2-1; TRBD2 aligns across 11 bases. With V trimmed by 2 bases and J by 6 bases, 9 bases remained unmatched. CDR1 is SNHLY, CDR2 FYNNEI, per germline. This CDR3 has 17 amino acids. CDR3 sequence reads: CASSELKTSGVFNEQFF. CDR3 coding DNA: TGTGCCAGCAGTGAACTTAAGACTAGCGGGGTTTTCAATGAGCAGTTCTTC. Filled out from reference TRBV2 and TRBJ2-1, the complete variable domain reads EPEVTQTPSHQVTQMGQEVILRCVPISNHLYFYWYRQILGQKVEFLVSFYNNEISEKSEIFDDQFSVERPDGSNFTLKIRSTKLEDSAMYFCASSELKTSGVFNEQFFGPGTRLTVL.

This clonotype has only one observation. The chain has TRBV18 and TRBJ2-5; a possible D gene is TRBD1 (5 bases). The last part of the DNA fits TRBJ2-7 better; the J call may be wrong. The CDR3 spans 13 residues. From germline, CDR1 is KGHSH and CDR2 LQKENI. As DNA, the CDR3 is TGTGCCAGCTCACCAATTACAGGTGGCGAGCAGTACTTC. It codes for CASSPITGGEQYF.

CDR3 protein: CSARPDSSTEAFF. In DNA, the CDR3 is TGCAGTGCTAGACCGGACAGTAGCACTGAAGCTTTCTTT. The chain employs TRBV20-1 and TRBJ1-1; TRBD1 might be the D (6 bases). Trimming cost V 2 bases and J 4 bases, with 11 bases left between them. There are 13 residues in the CDR3. Germline V gene lookup returns CDR1 DFQATT and CDR2 SNEGSKA (reference sequence).

Points on this clonotype: One end of the junction fails to match germline, which may point to a read error. The chain combines TRBV2 with TRBJ2-3; 14 positions match TRBD2. This CDR3 region has 16 residues. Germline CDR1 reads SNHLY; CDR2 reads FYNNEI. CDR3 sequence: CAGRGLAGVGTDTQYF. The CDR3 DNA follows: TGTGCCGGCAGGGGACTAGCGGGGGTGGGCACAGATACGCAGTATTTT.

The chain carries TRBV20-1 and TRBJ2-1; D gene uncertain. Germline CDR1 is DFQATT and CDR2 is SNEGSKA (reference sequence). Trimming removed 5 bases at V and 13 bases at J, with 21 bases between. The CDR3 is 13 residues long. Here the CDR3 reads CSAFLRPSHTQFF. CDR3 nucleotides: TGCAGTGCTTTCCTCAGGCCATCCCACACACAGTTCTTC.

This clonotype was counted once. The rearrangement joins TRBV20-1 to TRBJ2-3; either TRBD1 or TRBD2 may fit D (5 bases each). CDR3 length: 14 residues. Germline V gives CDR1 DFQATT, CDR2 SNEGSKA (reference sequence). The ends were cut back, 3 bases at V and 4 bases at J, with 14 bases in the middle. The CDR3 reads CSARRDGSSDTQYF. The CDR3 DNA is TGCAGTGCTAGGAGGGACGGTAGCTCAGATACGCAGTATTTT.

This rearrangement joins TRBV5-4 to TRBJ1-2; 11 bases fit TRBD1. V shed 4 bases and J 4 bases; nucleotides not matched to a gene: 6. The CDR3 consists of 15 residues. Germline V lookup: CDR1 SGHNT, CDR2 YYREEE (reference sequence). The CDR3 sequence is CASSGPGQGGYGYTF. In DNA, the CDR3 is TGTGCCAGCAGCGGACCGGGACAGGGGGGCTATGGCTACACCTTC.

In this sample, this clonotype turned up a few times. The chain employs TRBV5-1 and TRBJ2-1; 14 bases align to TRBD2. The CDR3 sequence is 17 residues long. Germline V lookup: CDR1 SGHRS, CDR2 YFSETQ. V lost 4 bases and J lost 4; bases outside the gene matches: 7. CDR3 bases: TGCGCCAGCAGCCCCCGGACTAGCGGGGGGCCTTACAATGAGCAGTTCTTC. Translated, it gives CASSPRTSGGPYNEQFF.

Written as DNA, the CDR3 is TGTGCCAGCAGCGTAGGGAGCGGGTCCTACAATGAGCAGTTCTTC. It yields the protein CASSVGSGSYNEQFF. V and J are TRBV9 and TRBJ2-1; D is perhaps TRBD2 (6 bases). The germline gives CDR1 SGDLS, CDR2 YYNGEE. V lost 0 bases to trimming and J lost 1 base, with 8 bases between them. The CDR3 covers 15 residues.

This chain links TRBV6-2 or TRBV6-3 with TRBJ2-7, with a weak D call TRBD2 (5 bases). The CDR3 is 14 residues long. Germline CDR1 is MNHEY and CDR2 is SVGEGT. Trimming left V 2 bases short and J 4 bases short, with 12 bases between. The CDR3 reads CASSYVNREYEQYF. The CDR3 DNA reads TGTGCCAGCAGTTACGTGAATAGGGAGTACGAGCAGTACTTC.

V is TRBV29-1 and J is TRBJ2-1; 10 bases match TRBD1. The CDR3 has 16 residues. After removal of 7 bases from V and 6 bases from J, the junction contained 15 bases not matched to a gene. Germline CDR1 reads SQVTM; CDR2 reads ANQGSEA. DNA for the CDR3: TGCAGCGCCGTGACAGGGGGCCGCGGGAGAGCCAATGAGCAGTTCTTC. Translation: CSAVTGGRGRANEQFF.

Turning to this clonotype: The junction departs from the called germline gene at one end, perhaps through a read error. This sequence joins TRBV20-1 and TRBJ1-2; D perhaps matches TRBD1 (5 bases). This CDR3 spans 12 amino acids. Germline V gene lookup returns CDR1 DFQATT and CDR2 SNEGSKA (reference sequence). The CDR3 protein is CSASTANCGYTF. The CDR3 region has the DNA TGCAGTGCTTCGACAGCTAACTGTGGCTACACCTTC.

In its sample, this clonotype was seen many times. The chain employs TRBV5-1 and TRBJ2-7; D possibly uses TRBD1 or TRBD2 (5 bases each). The CDR3 runs to 15 residues. The germline V gene encodes CDR1 SGHRS and CDR2 YFSETQ. V gave up 4 bases and J gave up 2 bases, with 16 bases separating them. The CDR3 loop is CASSLTGTVTYEQYF. The CDR3, as DNA: TGCGCCAGCAGCCTTACCGGGACGGTGACCTACGAGCAGTACTTC.

V is TRBV20-1 and J is TRBJ1-4; D call uncertain. Germline CDR1 reads DFQATT; CDR2 reads SNEGSKA (reference sequence). The CDR3 length is 16 residues. V lost 3 bases, J lost 3 bases, and 17 bases lay in between. The CDR3 sequence is CSASLPVSQPNEKLFF. The CDR3 DNA reads TGCAGTGCTAGTCTCCCAGTCAGTCAGCCTAATGAAAAACTGTTTTTT.

This clonotype was recorded a few times. The gene calls are TRBV4-1 and TRBJ2-7; 9 positions match TRBD2. This CDR3 has 17 residues. The germline gives CDR1 MGHRA, CDR2 YSYEKL. V lost 2 bases, J lost 7 bases, and 15 bases stayed unmatched. The CDR3 DNA is TGCGCCAGCAGCCAACCTCGCCTAGCGGGGTATCACGGAGAGCAGTACTTC. It encodes CASSQPRLAGYHGEQYF.